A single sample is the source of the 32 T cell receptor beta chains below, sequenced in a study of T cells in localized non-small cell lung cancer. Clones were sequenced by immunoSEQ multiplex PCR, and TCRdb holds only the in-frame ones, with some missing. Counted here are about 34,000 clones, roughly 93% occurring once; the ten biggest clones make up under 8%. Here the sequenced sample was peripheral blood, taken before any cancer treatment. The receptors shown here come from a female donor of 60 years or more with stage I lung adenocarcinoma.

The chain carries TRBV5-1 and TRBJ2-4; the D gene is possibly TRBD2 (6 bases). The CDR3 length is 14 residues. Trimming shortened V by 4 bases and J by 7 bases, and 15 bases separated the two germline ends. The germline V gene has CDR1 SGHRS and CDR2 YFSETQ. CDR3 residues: CASSPGGGMNIQYF. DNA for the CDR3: TGCGCCAGCAGCCCCGGTGGGGGGATGAACATTCAGTACTTC.

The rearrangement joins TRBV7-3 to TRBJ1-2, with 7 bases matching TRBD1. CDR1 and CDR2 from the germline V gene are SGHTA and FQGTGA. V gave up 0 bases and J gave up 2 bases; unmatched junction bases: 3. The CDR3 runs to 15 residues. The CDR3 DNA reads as TGTGCCAGCAGCTTAACACCGGGACAGAACTATGGCTACACCTTC. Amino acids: CASSLTPGQNYGYTF.

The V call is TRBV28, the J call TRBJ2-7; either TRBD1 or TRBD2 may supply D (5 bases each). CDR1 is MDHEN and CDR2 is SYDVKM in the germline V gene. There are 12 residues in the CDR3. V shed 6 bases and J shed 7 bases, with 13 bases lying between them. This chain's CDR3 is CASSPGAREQYF. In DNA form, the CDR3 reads TGTGCCAGCAGCCCCGGGGCGCGGGAGCAGTACTTC.

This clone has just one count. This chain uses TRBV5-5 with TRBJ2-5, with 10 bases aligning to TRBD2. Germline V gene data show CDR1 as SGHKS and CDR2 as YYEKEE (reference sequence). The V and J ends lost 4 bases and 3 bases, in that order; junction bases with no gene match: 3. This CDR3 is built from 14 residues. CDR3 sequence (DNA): TGTGCCAGCAGCCGAGCGGGAGGGGAAGAGACCCAGTACTTC. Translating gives CASSRAGGEETQYF.

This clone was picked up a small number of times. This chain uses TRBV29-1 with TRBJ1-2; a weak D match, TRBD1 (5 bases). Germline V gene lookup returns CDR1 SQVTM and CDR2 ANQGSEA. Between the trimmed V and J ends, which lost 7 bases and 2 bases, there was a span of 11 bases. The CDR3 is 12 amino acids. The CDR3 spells CSAPTENYGYTF. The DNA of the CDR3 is TGCAGCGCTCCGACAGAAAACTATGGCTACACCTTC.

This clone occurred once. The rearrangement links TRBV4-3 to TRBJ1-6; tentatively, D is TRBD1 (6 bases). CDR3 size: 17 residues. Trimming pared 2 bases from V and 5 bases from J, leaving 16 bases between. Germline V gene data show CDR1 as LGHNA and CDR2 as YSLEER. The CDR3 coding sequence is TGCGCCAGCAGCCAAAATGTTGGGGGGGCGAATAATTCACCCCTCCACTTT. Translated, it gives CASSQNVGGANNSPLHF.

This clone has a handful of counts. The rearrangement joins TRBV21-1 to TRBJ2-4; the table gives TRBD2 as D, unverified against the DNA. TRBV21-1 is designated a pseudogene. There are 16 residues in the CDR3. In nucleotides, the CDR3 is TGTGCCAGCAGCGCATACGGGAGGGTGGCCAAAAACATTCAGTACTTC. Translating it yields CASSAYGRVAKNIQYF.

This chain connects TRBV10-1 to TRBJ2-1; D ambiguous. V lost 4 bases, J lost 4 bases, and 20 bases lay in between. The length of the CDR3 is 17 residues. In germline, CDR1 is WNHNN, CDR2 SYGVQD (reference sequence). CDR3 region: CASSGVLRPLGYNEQFF. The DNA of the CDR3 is TGCGCCAGCAGTGGGGTCCTCCGGCCCCTGGGATACAATGAGCAGTTCTTC.

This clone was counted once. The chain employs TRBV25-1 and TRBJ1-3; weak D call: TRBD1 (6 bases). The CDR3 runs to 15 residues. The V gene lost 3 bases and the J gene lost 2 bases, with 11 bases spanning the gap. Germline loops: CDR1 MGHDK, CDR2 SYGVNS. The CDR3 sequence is CASSDSRTAGNTIYF. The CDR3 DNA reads TGTGCCAGCAGTGACTCAAGGACAGCTGGAAACACCATATATTTT.

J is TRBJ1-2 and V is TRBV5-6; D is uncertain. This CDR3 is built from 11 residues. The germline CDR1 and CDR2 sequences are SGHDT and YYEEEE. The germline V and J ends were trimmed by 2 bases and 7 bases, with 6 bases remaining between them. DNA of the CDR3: TGTGCCAGCAGCTTCTCGAGTGGCTACACCTTC. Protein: CASSFSSGYTF.

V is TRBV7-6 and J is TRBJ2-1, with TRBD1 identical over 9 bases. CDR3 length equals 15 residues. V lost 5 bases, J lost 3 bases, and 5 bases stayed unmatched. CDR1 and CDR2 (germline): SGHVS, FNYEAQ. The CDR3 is CASSQGQGRYNEQFF. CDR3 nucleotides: TGTGCCAGCAGCCAGGGACAGGGACGCTACAATGAGCAGTTCTTC.

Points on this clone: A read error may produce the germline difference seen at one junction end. Here the CDR3 reads CASSFTGAGGTEAFF. The CDR3 nucleotides read TGTGCCAGCAGTTTTACAGGGGCGGGCGGCACTGAAGCTTTTTTT. The gene calls are TRBV28 and TRBJ1-1; 7 bases align to TRBD1. CDR3 size: 15 residues. The V gene's germline CDR1 is MDHEN and CDR2 SYDVKM.

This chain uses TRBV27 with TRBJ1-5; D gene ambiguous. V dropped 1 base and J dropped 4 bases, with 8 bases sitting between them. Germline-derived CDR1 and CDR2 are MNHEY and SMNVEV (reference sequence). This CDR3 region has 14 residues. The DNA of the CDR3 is TGTGCCAGCAGTTTATTAGGAGATAATCAGCCCCAGCATTTT. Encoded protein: CASSLLGDNQPQHF.

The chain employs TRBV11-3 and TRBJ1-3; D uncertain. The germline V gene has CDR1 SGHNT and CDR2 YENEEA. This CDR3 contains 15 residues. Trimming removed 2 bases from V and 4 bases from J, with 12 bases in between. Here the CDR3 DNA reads TGTGCCAGCAGCTTACCAGGATCGTCAGGAAACACCATATATTTT. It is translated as CASSLPGSSGNTIYF.

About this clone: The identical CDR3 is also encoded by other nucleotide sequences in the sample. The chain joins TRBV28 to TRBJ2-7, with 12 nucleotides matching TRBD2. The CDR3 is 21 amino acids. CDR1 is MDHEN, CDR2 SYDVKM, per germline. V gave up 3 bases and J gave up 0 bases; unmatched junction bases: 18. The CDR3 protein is CASSLPLTGLAGGSLSYEQYF. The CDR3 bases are TGTGCCAGCAGTTTGCCGCTAACGGGACTAGCGGGTGGGAGCCTCTCCTACGAGCAGTACTTC.

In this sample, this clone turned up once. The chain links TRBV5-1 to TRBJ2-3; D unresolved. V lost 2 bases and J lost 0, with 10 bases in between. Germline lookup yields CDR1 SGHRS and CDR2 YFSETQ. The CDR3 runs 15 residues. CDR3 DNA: TGCGCCAGCAGCTTTGGACGGGCTAGCACAGATACGCAGTATTTT. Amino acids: CASSFGRASTDTQYF. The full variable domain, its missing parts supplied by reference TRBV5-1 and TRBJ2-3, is KAGVTQTPRYLIKTRGQQVTLSCSPISGHRSVSWYQQTPGQGLQFLFEYFSETQRNKGNFPGRFSGRQFSNSRSEMNVSTLELGDSALYLCASSFGRASTDTQYFGPGTRLTVL.

The CDR3 spells CASSPGLAGNIQYF. DNA for the CDR3: TGTGCCAGCAGCCCGGGACTAGCTGGAAACATTCAGTACTTC. V gene TRBV11-2 combines with J gene TRBJ2-4; 9 bases are a match to TRBD2. The junction had 5 bases not matched to a gene; V was cut back by 5 bases and J by 6 bases. Germline V CDR1 and CDR2: SGHAT, FQNNGV. The CDR3 length is 14 residues.

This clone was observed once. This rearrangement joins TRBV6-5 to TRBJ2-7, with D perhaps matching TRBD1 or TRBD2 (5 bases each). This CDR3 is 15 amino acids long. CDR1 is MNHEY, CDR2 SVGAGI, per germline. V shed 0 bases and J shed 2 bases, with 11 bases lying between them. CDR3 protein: CASSYSYRGTYEQYF. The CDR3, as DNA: TGTGCCAGCAGTTACTCCTATCGGGGCACCTACGAGCAGTACTTC.

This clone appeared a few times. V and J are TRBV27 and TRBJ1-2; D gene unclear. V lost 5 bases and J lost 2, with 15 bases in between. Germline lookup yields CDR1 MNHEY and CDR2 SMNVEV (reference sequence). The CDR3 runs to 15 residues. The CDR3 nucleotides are TGTGCCAGCAGTCCCGACGGGTGGGGAAACTATGGCTACACCTTC. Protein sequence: CASSPDGWGNYGYTF.

In DNA, the CDR3 is TGTGCCAGCAGTTTCCGCTGGGGTAGGATCGGGGGCTACACCTTC. Amino acid sequence: CASSFRWGRIGGYTF. This chain links TRBV28 with TRBJ1-2; no clear D gene. The CDR3 has 15 residues. Germline-derived CDR1 and CDR2 are MDHEN and SYDVKM. The V and J ends lost 3 bases and 8 bases respectively, with 19 bases between them.

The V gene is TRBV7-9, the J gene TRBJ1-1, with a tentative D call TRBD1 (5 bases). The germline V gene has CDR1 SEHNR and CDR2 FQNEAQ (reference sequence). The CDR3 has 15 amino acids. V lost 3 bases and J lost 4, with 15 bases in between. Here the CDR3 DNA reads TGTGCCAGCAGCTTTCAGGGTAAGGGGACCACTGAAGCTTTCTTT. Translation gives CASSFQGKGTTEAFF.

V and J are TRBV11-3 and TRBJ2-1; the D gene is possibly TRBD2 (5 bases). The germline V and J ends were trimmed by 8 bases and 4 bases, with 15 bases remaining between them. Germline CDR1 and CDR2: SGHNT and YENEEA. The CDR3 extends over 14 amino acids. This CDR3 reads CASGLAGSYNEQFF. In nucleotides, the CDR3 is TGTGCCAGCGGCCTGGCGGGCAGTTACAATGAGCAGTTCTTC.

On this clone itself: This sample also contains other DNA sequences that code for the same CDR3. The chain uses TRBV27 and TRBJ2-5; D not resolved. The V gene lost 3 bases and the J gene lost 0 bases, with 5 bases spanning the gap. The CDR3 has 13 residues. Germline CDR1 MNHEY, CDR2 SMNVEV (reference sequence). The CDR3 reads CASSLANQETQYF. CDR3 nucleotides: TGTGCCAGCAGTTTGGCCAACCAAGAGACCCAGTACTTC.

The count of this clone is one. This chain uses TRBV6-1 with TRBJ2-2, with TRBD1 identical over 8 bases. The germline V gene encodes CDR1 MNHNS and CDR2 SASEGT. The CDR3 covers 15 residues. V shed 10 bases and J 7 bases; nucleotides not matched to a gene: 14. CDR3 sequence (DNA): TGTGCCACCCCGGGACAGGCCCCATTGAGCGGGGAGCTGTTTTTT. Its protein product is CATPGQAPLSGELFF.

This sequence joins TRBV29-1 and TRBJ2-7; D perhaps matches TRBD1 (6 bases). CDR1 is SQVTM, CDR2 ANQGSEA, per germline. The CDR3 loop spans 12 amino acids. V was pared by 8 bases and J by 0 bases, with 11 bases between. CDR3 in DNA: TGCAGCTGCCAGGGGAGCTCCTACGAGCAGTACTTC. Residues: CSCQGSSYEQYF.

The CDR3 nucleotides read TGTGCCAGCAGTCCTTGGGACACCTACTATGGCTACACCTTC. Protein: CASSPWDTYYGYTF. This chain links TRBV28 with TRBJ1-2; possibly TRBD1 for D (6 bases). Trimming removed 5 bases from V and 3 bases from J, with 13 bases in between. Per the germline V gene, CDR1 is MDHEN and CDR2 is SYDVKM. This CDR3 has 14 residues.

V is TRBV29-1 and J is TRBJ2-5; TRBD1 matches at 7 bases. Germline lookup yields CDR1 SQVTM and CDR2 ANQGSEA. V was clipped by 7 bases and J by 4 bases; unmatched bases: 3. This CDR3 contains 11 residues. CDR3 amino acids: CSEQGLETQYF. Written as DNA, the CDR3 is TGCAGCGAACAGGGGTTAGAGACCCAGTACTTC.

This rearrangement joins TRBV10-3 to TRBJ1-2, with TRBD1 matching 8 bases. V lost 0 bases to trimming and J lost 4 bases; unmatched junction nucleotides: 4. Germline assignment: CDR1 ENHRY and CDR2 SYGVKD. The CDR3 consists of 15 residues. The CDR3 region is CAISESDRVIYGYTF. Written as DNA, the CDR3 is TGTGCCATCAGTGAGTCGGACAGGGTAATCTATGGCTACACCTTC.

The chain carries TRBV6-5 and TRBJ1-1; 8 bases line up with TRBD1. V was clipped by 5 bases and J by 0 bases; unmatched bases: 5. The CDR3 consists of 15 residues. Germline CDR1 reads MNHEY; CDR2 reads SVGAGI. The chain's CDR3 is CASSPLTGVNTEAFF. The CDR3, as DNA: TGTGCCAGCAGTCCCCTGACAGGGGTGAACACTGAAGCTTTCTTT.

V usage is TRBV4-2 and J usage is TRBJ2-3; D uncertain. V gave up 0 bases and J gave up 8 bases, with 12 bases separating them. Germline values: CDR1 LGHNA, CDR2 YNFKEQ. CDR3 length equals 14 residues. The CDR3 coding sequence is TGTGCCAGCAGCCAAGATATAGGAGTCCGTACGCAGTATTTT. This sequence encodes CASSQDIGVRTQYF.

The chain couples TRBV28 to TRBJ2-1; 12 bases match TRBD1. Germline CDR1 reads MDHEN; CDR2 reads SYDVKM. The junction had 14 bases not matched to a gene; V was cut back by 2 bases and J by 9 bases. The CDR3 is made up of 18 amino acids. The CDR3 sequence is CASSLLSPGTGGLREQFF. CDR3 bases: TGTGCCAGCAGTTTACTCTCCCCCGGGACAGGGGGCTTGCGTGAGCAGTTCTTC.

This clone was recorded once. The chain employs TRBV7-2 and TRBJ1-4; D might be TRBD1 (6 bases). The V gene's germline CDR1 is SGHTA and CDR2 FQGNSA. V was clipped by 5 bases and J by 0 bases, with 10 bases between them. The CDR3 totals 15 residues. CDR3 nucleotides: TGTGCCAGCAGCCTATGGACAGCAACTAATGAAAAACTGTTTTTT. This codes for CASSLWTATNEKLFF.